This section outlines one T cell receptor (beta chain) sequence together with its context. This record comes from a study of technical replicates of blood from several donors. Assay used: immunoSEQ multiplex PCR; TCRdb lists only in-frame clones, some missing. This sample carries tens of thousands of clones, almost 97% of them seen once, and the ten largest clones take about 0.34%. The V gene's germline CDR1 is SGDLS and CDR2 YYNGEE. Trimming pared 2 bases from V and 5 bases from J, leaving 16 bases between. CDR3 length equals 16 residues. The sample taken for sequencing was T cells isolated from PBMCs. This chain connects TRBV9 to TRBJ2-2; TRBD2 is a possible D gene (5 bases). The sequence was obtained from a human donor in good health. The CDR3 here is CASSVETTQKTGELFF. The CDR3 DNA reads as TGTGCCAGCAGCGTTGAGACTACCCAAAAGACCGGGGAGCTGTTTTTT.